The rows below give T cell receptor beta chains drawn from one sample of a study of T cell changes during pregnancy in multiple sclerosis. Measured with immunoSEQ multiplex PCR; TCRdb has only the in-frame clones, and not every one. Here the sample spans some 43,000 clones, around 91% being singletons. Sample: CD8+ T cells from peripheral blood mononuclear cells, taken in the first trimester of pregnancy. All receptors derive from a female donor with multiple sclerosis, enrolled in a pregnancy study. CDR3s include the opening cysteine and the closing phenylalanine or tryptophan. The D gene is left open where the match is weak. Clone sizes are given selectively: once, few, many, or a class where the clone is expanded.

size: -; V: TRBV11-2; D: TRBD1; J: TRBJ2-5; DNA: TGTGCCAGCAGCTTAGTTAGAACAGGGGCTCTAACGGAGACCCAGTACTTC; CDR3: CASSLVRTGALTETQYF
size: -; V: TRBV19; D: -; J: TRBJ2-7; DNA: TGTGCCAGTAGTATCGATTCGGGACAAGTCTACGAGCAGTACTTC; CDR3: CASSIDSGQVYEQYF
size: -; V: TRBV19; D: TRBD2; J: TRBJ2-7; DNA: TGTGCCAGTATCGGGACTAGCGGGGGGGACTACGAGCAGTACTTC; CDR3: CASIGTSGGDYEQYF
size: -; V: TRBV6-1; D: TRBD1; J: TRBJ1-5; DNA: TGTGCCAGCAGTGCAAAGGCAGGGGGCCAGCAGCCCCAGCATTTT; CDR3: CASSAKAGGQQPQHF
size: -; V: TRBV4-2; D: -; J: TRBJ1-2; DNA: TGTGCCAGCAGCCAAGAAACGTTTTGGGAGGGGTACTATGGCTACACCTTC; CDR3: CASSQETFWEGYYGYTF
size: -; V: TRBV27; D: -; J: TRBJ2-7; DNA: TGTGCCAGCAGTTACAGGAGCTCCTACGAGCAGTACTTC; CDR3: CASSYRSSYEQYF
size: -; V: TRBV6-5; D: -; J: TRBJ1-2; DNA: TGTGCCAGCAGTTACGGGGCGTCAACTAACTATGGCTACACCTTC; CDR3: CASSYGASTNYGYTF
size: once; V: TRBV11-2; D: -; J: TRBJ1-4; DNA: TGTGCCAGCAGCGGAACTGTGGGGGCCGGGGAAAAACTGTTTTTT; CDR3: CASSGTVGAGEKLFF
size: -; V: TRBV19; D: -; J: TRBJ2-7; DNA: TGTGCCAGTAGTATTAGGAGGGACTACGAGCAGTACTTC; CDR3: CASSIRRDYEQYF
size: -; V: TRBV10-1; D: TRBD1; J: TRBJ2-3; DNA: TGCGCCAGCAGTGACCGGACAGGGCCCCCAGATACGCAGTATTTT; CDR3: CASSDRTGPPDTQYF
size: -; V: TRBV5-4; D: TRBD2; J: TRBJ2-1; DNA: TGTGCCAGCAGCCCCAAGATAGCGGGAGTCCCCAAAGAGCAGTTCTTC; CDR3: CASSPKIAGVPKEQFF